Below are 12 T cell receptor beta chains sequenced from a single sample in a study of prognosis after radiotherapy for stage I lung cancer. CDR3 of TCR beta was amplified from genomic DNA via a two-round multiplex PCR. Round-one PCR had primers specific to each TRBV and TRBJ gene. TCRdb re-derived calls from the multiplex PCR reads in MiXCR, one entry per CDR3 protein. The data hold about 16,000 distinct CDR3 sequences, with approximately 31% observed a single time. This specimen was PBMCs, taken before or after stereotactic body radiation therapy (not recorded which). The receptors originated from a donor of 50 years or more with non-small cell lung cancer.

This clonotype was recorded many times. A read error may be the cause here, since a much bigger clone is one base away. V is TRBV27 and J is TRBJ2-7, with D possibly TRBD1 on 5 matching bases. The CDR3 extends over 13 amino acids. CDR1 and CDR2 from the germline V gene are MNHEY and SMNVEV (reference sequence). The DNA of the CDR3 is TGTACCAGCAGTTCCGGACACCTCTACGAGCAGTACTTC. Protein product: CTSSSGHLYEQYF.

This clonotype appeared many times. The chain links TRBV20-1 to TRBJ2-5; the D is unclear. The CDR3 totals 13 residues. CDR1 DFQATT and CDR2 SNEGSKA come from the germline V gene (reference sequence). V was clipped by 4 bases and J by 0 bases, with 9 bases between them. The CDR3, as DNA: TGCAGTGCTACCAACAGTTACCAAGAGACCCAGTACTTC. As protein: CSATNSYQETQYF.

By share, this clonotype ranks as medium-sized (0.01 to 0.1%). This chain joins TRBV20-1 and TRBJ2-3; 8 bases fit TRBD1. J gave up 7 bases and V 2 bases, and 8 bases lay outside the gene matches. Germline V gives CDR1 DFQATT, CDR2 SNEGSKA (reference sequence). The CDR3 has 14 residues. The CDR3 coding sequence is TGCAGTGCTAGACAAGAGACAGGGGACTATACGCAGTATTTT. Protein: CSARQETGDYTQYF.

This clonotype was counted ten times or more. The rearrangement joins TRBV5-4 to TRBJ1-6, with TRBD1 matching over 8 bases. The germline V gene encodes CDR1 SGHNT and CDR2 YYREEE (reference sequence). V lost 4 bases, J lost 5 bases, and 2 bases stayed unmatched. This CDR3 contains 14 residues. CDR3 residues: CASSLQGDNSPLHF. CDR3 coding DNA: TGTGCCAGCAGCCTACAGGGGGATAATTCACCCCTCCACTTT.

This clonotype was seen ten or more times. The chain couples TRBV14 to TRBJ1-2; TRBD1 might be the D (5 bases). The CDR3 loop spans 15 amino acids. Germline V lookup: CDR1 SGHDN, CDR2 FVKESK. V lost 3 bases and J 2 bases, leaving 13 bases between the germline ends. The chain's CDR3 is CASSHIETENYGYTF. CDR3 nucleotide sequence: TGTGCCAGCAGCCACATTGAGACAGAGAACTATGGCTACACCTTC. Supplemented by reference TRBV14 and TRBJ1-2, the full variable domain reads EAGVTQFPSHSVIEKGQTVTLRCDPISGHDNLYWYRRVMGKEIKFLLHFVKESKQDESGMPNNRFLAERTGGTYSTLKVQPAELEDSGVYFCASSHIETENYGYTFGSGTRLTVV.

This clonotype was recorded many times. CDR3 region: CASTKDRVLGYTF. CDR3 nucleotides: TGTGCCAGCACTAAGGACAGGGTACTTGGCTACACCTTC. The rearrangement uses TRBV6-1 and TRBJ1-2; 8 nucleotides match TRBD1. Germline values: CDR1 MNHNS, CDR2 SASEGT. CDR3 length: 13 residues. The V segment lost 7 bases and the J segment 7 bases; nucleotides outside the gene matches: 8.

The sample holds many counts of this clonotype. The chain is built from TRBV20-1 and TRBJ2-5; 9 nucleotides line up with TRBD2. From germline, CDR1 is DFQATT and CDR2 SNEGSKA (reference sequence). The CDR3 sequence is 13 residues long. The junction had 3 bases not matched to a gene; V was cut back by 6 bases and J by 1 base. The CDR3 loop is CSAKLAGQETQYF. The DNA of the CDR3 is TGCAGTGCAAAACTAGCGGGCCAAGAGACCCAGTACTTC.

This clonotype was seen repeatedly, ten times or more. The CDR3 DNA sequence: TGTGCCAGCAATCTAGGGGGGAAAGAGACCCAGTACTTC. Translated, it gives CASNLGGKETQYF. This chain links TRBV12-3 or TRBV12-4 with TRBJ2-5; D possibly matches TRBD1 or TRBD2 (6 bases each). The CDR3 has 13 residues. Trimming cost V 7 bases and J 3 bases, with 12 bases left between them.

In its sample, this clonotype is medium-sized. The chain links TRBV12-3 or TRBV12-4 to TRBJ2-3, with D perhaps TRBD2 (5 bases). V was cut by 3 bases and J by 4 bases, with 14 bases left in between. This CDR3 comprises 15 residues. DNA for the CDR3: TGTGCCAGCAGTTTTTTGGGTCGGGAACCAGATACGCAGTATTTT. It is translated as CASSFLGREPDTQYF.

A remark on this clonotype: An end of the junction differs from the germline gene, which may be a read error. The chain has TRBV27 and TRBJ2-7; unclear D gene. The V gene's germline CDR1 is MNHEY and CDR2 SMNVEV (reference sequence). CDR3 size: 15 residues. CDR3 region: CAISPDLEVTYEQYF. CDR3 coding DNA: TGTGCCATCAGTCCCGACCTAGAAGTGACCTACGAGCAGTACTTC.

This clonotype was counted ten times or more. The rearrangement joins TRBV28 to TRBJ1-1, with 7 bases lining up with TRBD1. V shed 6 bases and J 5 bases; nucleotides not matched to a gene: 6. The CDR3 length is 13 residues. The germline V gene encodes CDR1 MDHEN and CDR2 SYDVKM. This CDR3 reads CASRTGWETEAFF. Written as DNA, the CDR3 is TGTGCCAGCAGGACAGGGTGGGAGACTGAAGCTTTCTTT.

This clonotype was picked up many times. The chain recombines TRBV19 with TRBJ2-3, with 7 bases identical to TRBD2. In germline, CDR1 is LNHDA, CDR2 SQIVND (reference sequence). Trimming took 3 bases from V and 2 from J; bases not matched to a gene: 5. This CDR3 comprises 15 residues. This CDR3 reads CASSIGGLVTDTQYF. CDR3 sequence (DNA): TGTGCCAGTAGTATCGGGGGGTTAGTCACAGATACGCAGTATTTT. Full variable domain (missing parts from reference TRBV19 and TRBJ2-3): DGGITQSPKYLFRKEGQNVTLSCEQNLNHDAMYWYRQDPGQGLRLIYYSQIVNDFQKGDIAEGYSVSREKKESFPLTVTSAQKNPTAFYLCASSIGGLVTDTQYFGPGTRLTVL.